This T cell receptor (beta chain) is from a study of T-cell reconstitution after alpha-beta-depleted transplantation in children. General study findings and limits: Several hundred graft clones that had expanded were reportedly the source of alpha-beta T cells about two months after transplant. It was surviving recipient T cells and thymic progenitors that gave some patients high TCRbeta diversity at day 60. T-cell counts and diversity at one year post-transplant came mainly from newly produced T cells.

This clonotype came up many times. As yet, its antigen is unknown. The authors prepared the TCRbeta library with unique molecular identifiers. One entry per CDR3 protein, called by TCRdb with MiXCR from the PCR reads. The data show 550,000 to 800,000 distinct CDR3 sequences, approximately 14% seen once. CDR1 and CDR2 from the germline V gene are LGHDT and YNNKEL (reference sequence). The CDR3 is made up of 15 amino acids. The V end was cut by 2 bases, the J end by 2 bases, with 12 bases between. This sequence originates from a girl aged 2 to 9 with congenital amegakaryocytic thrombocytopenia, due to receive a stem cell transplant. This chain links TRBV3-1 with TRBJ1-1; D is unclear. Material: PBMCs, obtained before TCRalphabeta/CD19-depleted stem cell transplant. The CDR3 is CASSQRGKGNTEAFF. CDR3 DNA sequence: TGTGCCAGCAGCCAACGGGGAAAGGGAAACACTGAAGCTTTCTTT.